A single TCR beta chain is shown here with its context. These data are taken from a study of blood T cell repertoires in COVID-19. Turning to the study itself: Acute and convalescent COVID-19 samples came from the United States, Italy and Spain.

In the authors' methods: It was from reference gene primer amplification that nucleated cell counts were estimated. Clones were sequenced by immunoSEQ multiplex PCR, and TCRdb holds only the in-frame ones, with some missing. The V and J calls and clone size were taken over from that table, and D and trimming were inferred from the DNA. The table records fewer than 250,000 clones, about 87% of them present only once. Germline V gives CDR1 KGHDR, CDR2 SFDVKD. The length of the CDR3 is 14 residues. After removal of 7 bases from V and 7 bases from J, the junction contained 6 bases not matched to a gene. The sample taken for sequencing was peripheral blood. This chain uses TRBV24-1 with TRBJ1-4; TRBD1 agrees at 9 bases. The receptor was derived from a man between 65 and 85 years old with acute or convalescent COVID-19. CDR3 protein: CATSQDRGGEKLFF. CDR3 DNA: TGTGCCACCAGCCAGGACAGGGGAGGTGAAAAACTGTTTTTT.